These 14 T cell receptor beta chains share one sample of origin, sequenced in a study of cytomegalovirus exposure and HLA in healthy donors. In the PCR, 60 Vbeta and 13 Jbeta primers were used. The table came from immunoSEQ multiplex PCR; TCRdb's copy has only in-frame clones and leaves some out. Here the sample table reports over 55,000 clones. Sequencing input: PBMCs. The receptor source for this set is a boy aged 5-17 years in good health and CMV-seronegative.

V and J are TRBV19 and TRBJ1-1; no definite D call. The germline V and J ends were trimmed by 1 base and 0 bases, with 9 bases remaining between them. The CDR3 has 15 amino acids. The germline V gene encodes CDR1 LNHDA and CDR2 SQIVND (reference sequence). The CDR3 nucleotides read TGTGCCAGTAGTATAGCTGAACATATGAACACTGAAGCTTTCTTT. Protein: CASSIAEHMNTEAFF.

The CDR3 reads CACAGIYGYTF. The CDR3 DNA sequence: TGTGCCTGTGCAGGGATTTACGGCTACACCTTC. The chain employs TRBV30 and TRBJ1-2, with D perhaps TRBD1 (5 bases). The CDR3 spans 11 residues. Germline values: CDR1 GTSNPN, CDR2 SVGIG (reference sequence). The germline V and J ends were trimmed by 6 bases and 8 bases, with 13 bases remaining between them.

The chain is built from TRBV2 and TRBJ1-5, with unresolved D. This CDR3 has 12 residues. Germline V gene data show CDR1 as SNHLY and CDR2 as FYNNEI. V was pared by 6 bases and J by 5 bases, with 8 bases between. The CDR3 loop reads CASSGVDQPQHF. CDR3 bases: TGTGCCAGCAGCGGGGTTGATCAGCCCCAGCATTTT.

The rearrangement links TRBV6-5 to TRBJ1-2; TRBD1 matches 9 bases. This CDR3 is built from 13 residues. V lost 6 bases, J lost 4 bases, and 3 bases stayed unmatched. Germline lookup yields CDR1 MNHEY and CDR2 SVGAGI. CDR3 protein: CASRGTGTYGYTF. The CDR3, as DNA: TGTGCCAGCAGAGGGACAGGGACCTATGGCTACACCTTC.

The CDR3 here is CASSVDRELYGYTF. The CDR3 coding sequence is TGTGCCAGCAGCGTTGACAGGGAGCTGTATGGCTACACCTTC. The chain has TRBV6-5 and TRBJ1-2; 7 positions match TRBD1. The CDR3 consists of 14 residues. Germline V CDR1 and CDR2: MNHEY, SVGAGI. V was clipped by 6 bases and J by 5 bases; unmatched bases: 9.

CDR3 coding DNA: TGTGCCACCAGCAGAGGCGGAATAGGACAGAACACTGAAGCTTTCTTT. It encodes CATSRGGIGQNTEAFF. The V and J genes are TRBV15 and TRBJ1-1, with TRBD1 as a possible D gene (5 bases). V lost 1 base, J lost 1 base, and 13 bases lay in between. This CDR3 is built from 16 residues. Germline V CDR1 and CDR2: LNHNV, YYDKDF (reference sequence).

CDR3 DNA sequence: TGTGCCAGTAGTATCCGGACAGGGGACAATGAGCAGTTCTTC. Translation gives CASSIRTGDNEQFF. V is TRBV19 and J is TRBJ2-1; 9 bases map to TRBD1. J gave up 5 bases and V 3 bases, and 2 bases lay outside the gene matches. This CDR3 comprises 14 residues. Germline V gives CDR1 LNHDA, CDR2 SQIVND (reference sequence).

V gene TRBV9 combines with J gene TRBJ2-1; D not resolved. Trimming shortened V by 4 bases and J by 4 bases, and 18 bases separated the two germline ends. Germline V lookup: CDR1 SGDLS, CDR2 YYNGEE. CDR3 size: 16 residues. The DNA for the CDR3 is TGTGCCAGCAGCTCCACCTTGGATGAACAGTACAATGAGCAGTTCTTC. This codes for CASSSTLDEQYNEQFF.

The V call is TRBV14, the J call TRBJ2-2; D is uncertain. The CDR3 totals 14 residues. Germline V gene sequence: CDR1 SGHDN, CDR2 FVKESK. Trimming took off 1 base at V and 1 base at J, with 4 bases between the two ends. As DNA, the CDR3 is TGTGCCAGCAGCCAAGCCATGAACACCGGGGAGCTGTTTTTT. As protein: CASSQAMNTGELFF.

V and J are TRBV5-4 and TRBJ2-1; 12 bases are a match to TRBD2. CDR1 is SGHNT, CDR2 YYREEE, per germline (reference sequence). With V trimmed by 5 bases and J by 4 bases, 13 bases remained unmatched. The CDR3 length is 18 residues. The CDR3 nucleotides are TGTGCCAGCAGTCCCAAAGTACTAGCGGGAGGCCCATACAATGAGCAGTTCTTC. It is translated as CASSPKVLAGGPYNEQFF.

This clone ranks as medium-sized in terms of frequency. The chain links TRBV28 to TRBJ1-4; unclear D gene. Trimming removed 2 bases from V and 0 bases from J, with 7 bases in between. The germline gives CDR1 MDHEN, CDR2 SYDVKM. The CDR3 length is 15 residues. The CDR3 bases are TGTGCCAGCAGTTTAAACGGTGCAACTAATGAAAAACTGTTTTTT. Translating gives CASSLNGATNEKLFF.

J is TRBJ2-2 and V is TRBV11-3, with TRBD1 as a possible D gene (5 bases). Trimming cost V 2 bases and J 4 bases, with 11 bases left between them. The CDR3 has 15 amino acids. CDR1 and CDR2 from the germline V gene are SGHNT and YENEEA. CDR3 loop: CASSLQGSVTGELFF. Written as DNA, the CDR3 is TGTGCCAGCAGCTTACAGGGATCAGTCACCGGGGAGCTGTTTTTT.

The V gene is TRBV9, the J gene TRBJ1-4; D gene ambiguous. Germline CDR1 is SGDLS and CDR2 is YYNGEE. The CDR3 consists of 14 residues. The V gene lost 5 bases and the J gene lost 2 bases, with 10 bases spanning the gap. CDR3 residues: CASSSGFTNEKLFF. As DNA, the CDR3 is TGTGCCAGCAGTTCGGGATTTACTAATGAAAAACTGTTTTTT.

CDR3 region: CASTLLSRGGELFF. The CDR3 nucleotides are TGTGCCAGTACCCTTTTAAGTAGGGGAGGGGAGCTGTTTTTT. The chain joins TRBV19 to TRBJ2-2; tentatively, D is TRBD1 (5 bases). The CDR3 spans 14 residues. Germline lookup yields CDR1 LNHDA and CDR2 SQIVND (reference sequence). Trimming cost V 7 bases and J 8 bases, with 17 bases left between them.